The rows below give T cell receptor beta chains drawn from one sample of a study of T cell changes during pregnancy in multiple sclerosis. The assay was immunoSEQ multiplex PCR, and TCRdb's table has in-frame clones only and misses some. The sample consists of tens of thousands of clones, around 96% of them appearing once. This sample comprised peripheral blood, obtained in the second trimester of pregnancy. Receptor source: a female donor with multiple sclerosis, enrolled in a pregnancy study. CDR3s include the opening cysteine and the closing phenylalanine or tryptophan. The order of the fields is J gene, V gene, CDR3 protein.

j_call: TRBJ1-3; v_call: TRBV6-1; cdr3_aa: CASSETGAGNTIYF
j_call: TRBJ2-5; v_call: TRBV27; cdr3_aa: CASSLGAGVGETQYF
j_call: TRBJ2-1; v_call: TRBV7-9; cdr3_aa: CASSPGQEDEQFF
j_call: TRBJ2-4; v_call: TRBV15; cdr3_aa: CATSGTWGDPAKNIQYF
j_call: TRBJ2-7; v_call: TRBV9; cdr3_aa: CASSADYRASYEQYF
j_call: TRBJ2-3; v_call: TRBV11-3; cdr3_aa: CASSSGLAAGVNTQYF
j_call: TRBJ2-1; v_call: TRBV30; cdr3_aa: CAWSGQGLSSYNEQFF
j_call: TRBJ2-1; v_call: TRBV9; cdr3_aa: CASSRTSGTSGRGEQFF
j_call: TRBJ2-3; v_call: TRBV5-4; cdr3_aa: CASSLETGKGTDTQYF
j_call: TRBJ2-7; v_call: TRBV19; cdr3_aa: CASSMGTGVNYEQYF
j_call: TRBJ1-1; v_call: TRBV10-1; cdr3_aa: CASSEQAGGWNTEAFF
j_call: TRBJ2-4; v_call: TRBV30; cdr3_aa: CAWSPTRNYGGSIAKNIQYF
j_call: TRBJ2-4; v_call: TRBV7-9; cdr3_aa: CASSALAGGPENIQYF
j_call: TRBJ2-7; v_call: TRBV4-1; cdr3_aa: CASSQTGTEQYF
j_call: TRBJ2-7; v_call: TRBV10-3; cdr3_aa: CAISASGQGAYEQYF
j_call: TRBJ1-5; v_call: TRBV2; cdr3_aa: CASSEAGRNQPQHF
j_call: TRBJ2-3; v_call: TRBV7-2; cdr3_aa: CASSLGLVTDTQYF
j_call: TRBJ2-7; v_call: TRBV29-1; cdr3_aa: CSVQGQINEQYF
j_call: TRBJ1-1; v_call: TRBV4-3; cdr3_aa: CASSQPRDRVGDTEAFF
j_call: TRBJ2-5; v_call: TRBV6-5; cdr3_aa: CASRKRGEETQYF
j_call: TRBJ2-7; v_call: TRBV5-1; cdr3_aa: CASSEFPRGGQRLYEQYF
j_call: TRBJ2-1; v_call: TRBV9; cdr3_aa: CASSVARASYNEQFF
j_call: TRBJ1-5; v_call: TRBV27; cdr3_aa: CASSLSSGTPQHF
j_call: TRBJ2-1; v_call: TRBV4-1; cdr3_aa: CASSQTGSAGQFF
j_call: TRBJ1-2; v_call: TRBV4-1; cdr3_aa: CASSSGGQGIKGIYGYTF
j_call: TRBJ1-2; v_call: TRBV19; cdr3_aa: CASQGMRAPNYGYTF
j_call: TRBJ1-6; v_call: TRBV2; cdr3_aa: CASSNDRGGYNSPLHF
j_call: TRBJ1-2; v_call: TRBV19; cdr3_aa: CASSNRGREVGYTF
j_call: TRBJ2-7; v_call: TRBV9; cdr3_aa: CASSREVATSYEQYF
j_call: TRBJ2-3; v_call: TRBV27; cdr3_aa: CASSADSPDTQYF
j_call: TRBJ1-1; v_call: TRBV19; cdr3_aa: CASSRLRSGEYNTEAFF
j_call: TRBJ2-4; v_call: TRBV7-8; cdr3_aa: CASSPRDRGRGGIQYF
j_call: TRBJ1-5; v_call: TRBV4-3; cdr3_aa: CASSPNYGQKLGGNQPQHF
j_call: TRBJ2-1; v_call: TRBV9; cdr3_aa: CASSGRVEGSYNEQFF
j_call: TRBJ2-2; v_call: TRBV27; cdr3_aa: CASSLYPSRTGELFF
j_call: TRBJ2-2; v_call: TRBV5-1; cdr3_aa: CASSLKSYGGELFF
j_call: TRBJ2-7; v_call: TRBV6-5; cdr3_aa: CASRTIDSYEQYF
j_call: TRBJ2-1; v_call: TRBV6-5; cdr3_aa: CASSYAGNEQFF
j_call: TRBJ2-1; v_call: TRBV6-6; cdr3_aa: CASSYSARGAGNEQFF
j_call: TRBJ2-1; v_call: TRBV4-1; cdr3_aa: CASSQGLERGGSEQFF
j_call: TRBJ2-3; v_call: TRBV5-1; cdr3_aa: CASSSLAGGQDTQYF
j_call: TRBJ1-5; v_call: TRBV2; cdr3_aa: CASQGAGNQPQHF
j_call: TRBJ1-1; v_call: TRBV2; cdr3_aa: CASSQDRGFTEAFF
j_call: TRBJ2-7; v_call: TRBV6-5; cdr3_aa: CASSRGSGEQYF
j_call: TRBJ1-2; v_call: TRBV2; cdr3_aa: CASSDRQGYGYTF
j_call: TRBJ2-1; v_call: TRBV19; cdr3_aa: CASSPLAGGVGYNEQFF
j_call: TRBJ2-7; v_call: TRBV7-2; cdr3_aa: CASSPAWGGASYEQYF
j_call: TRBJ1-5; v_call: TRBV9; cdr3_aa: CASSVGGQSNQPQHF
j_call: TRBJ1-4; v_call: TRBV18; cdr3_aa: CASSTPGQGVEKLFF
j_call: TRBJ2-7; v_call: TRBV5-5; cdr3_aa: CASSFPLTGKGYEQYF
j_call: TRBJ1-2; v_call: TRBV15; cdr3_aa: CATSREGTGGNGYTF